The clone carrying this T cell receptor (beta chain) was counted a few times. V was clipped by 9 bases and J by 4 bases, with 18 bases between them. There are 14 residues in the CDR3. Germline V gene data show CDR1 as SEHNR and CDR2 as FQNEAQ (reference sequence). The sample originates from a study of blood T cells in healthy people across ages. The use of a sample-barcoded 5' primer and a J-beta primer mix characterized a second PCR of about 6 to 11 cycles. TCRdb redid the calling of the 5' RACE reads with MiXCR, one entry per CDR3 protein. The sample has approximately 780,000 distinct CDR3 sequences; under 30% are singletons. Separately, the same data were catalogued under a study of T cells of mothers and their children. That work contributes: Thymic selection molds TCR recombination output in much the same way for related pairs as for unrelated pairs.

Specimen: blood. This TCR derives from a boy younger than 18 in good health. This chain uses TRBV7-9 with TRBJ2-5, with a weak D call TRBD2 (5 bases). The CDR3 spells CASTPRVRGETQYF. For the CDR3, the DNA is TGTGCCAGTACTCCGAGGGTTAGAGGAGAGACCCAGTACTTC. The variable domain in full, completed from reference TRBV7-9 and TRBJ2-5, reads DTGVSQNPRHKITKRGQNVTFRCDPISEHNRLYWYRQTLGQGPEFLTYFQNEAQLEKSRLLSDRFSAERPKGSFSTLEIQRTEQGDSAMYLCASTPRVRGETQYFGPGTRLLVL.